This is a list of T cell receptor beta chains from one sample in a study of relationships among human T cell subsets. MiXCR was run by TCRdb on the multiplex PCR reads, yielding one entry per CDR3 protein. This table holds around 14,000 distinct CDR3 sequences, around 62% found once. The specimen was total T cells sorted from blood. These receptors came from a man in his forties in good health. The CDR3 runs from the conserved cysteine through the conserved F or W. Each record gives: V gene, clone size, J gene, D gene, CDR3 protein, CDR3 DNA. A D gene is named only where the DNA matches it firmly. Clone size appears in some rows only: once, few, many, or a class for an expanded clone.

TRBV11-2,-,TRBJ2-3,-,CASSSSAVSSTDTQYF,TGTGCCAGCAGCTCCTCGGCGGTTAGTAGCACAGATACGCAGTATTTT
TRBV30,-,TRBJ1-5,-,CAWAKVYSNQPQHF,TGTGCCTGGGCGAAGGTTTATAGCAATCAGCCCCAGCATTTT
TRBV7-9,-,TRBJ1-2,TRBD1,CASSPRGRGYGYTF,TGTGCCAGCAGCCCGAGAGGCAGGGGGTATGGCTACACCTTC
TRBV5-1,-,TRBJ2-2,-,CASMPGGNTGELFF,TGCGCCAGCATGCCAGGAGGGAACACCGGGGAGCTGTTTTTT
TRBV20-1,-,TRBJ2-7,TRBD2,CSAGLAGGPNWEQYF,TGCAGTGCTGGACTAGCGGGAGGGCCGAATTGGGAGCAGTACTTC
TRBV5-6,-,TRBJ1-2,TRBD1,CASRPTGARRAPTF,TGTGCCAGCAGGCCTACAGGGGCCCGACGGGCCCCCACCTTC
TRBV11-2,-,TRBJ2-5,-,CASSPSSDQETQYF,TGTGCCAGCAGCCCTTCTAGTGACCAAGAGACCCAGTACTTC
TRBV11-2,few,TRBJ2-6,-,CASSLGAGVRANVLTF,TGTGCCAGCAGCTTAGGGGCCGGGGTCCGGGCCAACGTCCTGACTTTC
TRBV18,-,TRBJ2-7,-,CASSRTAAGGSEQYF,TGTGCCAGCTCACGGACAGCCGCCGGAGGTAGCGAGCAGTACTTC
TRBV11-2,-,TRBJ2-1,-,CASSFLGAGHNEQFF,TGTGCCAGCAGCTTTTTGGGGGCGGGACACAATGAGCAGTTCTTC
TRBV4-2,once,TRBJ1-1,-,CASSQDMEAFF,TGTGCCAGCAGCCAAGATATGGAAGCTTTCTTT
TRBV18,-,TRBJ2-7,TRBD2,CASSRGDEQYF,TGTGCCAGCTCCCGGGGGGACGAGCAGTACTTC
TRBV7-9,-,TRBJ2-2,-,CASSLAENTGELFF,TGTGCCAGCAGCTTGGCAGAAAACACCGGGGAGCTGTTTTTT
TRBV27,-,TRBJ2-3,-,CASSFRPDTQYF,TGTGCCAGCTCATTCAGACCCGATACGCAGTATTTT
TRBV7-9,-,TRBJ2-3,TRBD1,CASSTGTGVTDTQYF,TGTGCCAGCAGTACCGGGACAGGGGTCACAGATACGCAGTATTTT
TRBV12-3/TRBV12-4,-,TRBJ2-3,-,CASSFSVDTQYF,TGTGCCAGCAGTTTTAGTGTTGATACGCAGTATTTT
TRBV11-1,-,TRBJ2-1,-,CASSFDNEQFF,TGTGCCAGCAGCTTTGACAATGAGCAGTTCTTC
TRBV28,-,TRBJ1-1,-,CASSKAGMNTEAFF,TGTGCCAGCAGTAAGGCGGGGATGAACACTGAAGCTTTCTTT
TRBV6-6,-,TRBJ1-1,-,CASTKTVSEAFF,TGTGCCAGCACCAAGACGGTCTCGGAAGCTTTCTTT
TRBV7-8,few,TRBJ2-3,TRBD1,CASSPNGGDRSDTQYF,TGTGCCAGCAGCCCCAACGGTGGGGACAGGTCAGATACGCAGTATTTT
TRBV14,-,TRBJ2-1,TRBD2,CASSNAGVYNEQFF,TGTGCCAGCAGTAACGCGGGAGTGTACAATGAGCAGTTCTTC
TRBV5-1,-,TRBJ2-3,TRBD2,CASSGGLALLTDTQYF,TGCGCCAGCAGCGGTGGACTAGCGCTTCTCACAGATACGCAGTATTTT
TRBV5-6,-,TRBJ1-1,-,CASGGTEAFF,TGTGCCAGCGGCGGGACAGAAGCTTTCTTT
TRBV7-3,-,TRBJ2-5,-,CASSLSGQETQYF,TGTGCCAGCAGCTTAAGTGGCCAAGAGACCCAGTACTTC
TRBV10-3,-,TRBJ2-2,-,CAISESGRGGTGELFF,TGTGCCATCAGTGAGTCGGGACGGGGCGGCACCGGGGAGCTGTTTTTT
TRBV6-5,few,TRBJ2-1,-,CASSYTASTYNEQFF,TGTGCCAGCAGTTACACCGCCTCCACCTACAATGAGCAGTTCTTC
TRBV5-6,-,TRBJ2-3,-,CASRDNRASTDTQYF,TGTGCCAGCAGGGATAACAGGGCTAGCACAGATACGCAGTATTTT
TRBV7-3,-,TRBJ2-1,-,CASGSLSSYNEQFF,TGTGCCAGCGGCAGCCTAAGCTCCTACAATGAGCAGTTCTTC
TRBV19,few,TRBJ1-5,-,CASSIGGLLGNQPQHF,TGTGCCAGTAGCATAGGCGGATTGCTGGGCAATCAGCCCCAGCATTTT